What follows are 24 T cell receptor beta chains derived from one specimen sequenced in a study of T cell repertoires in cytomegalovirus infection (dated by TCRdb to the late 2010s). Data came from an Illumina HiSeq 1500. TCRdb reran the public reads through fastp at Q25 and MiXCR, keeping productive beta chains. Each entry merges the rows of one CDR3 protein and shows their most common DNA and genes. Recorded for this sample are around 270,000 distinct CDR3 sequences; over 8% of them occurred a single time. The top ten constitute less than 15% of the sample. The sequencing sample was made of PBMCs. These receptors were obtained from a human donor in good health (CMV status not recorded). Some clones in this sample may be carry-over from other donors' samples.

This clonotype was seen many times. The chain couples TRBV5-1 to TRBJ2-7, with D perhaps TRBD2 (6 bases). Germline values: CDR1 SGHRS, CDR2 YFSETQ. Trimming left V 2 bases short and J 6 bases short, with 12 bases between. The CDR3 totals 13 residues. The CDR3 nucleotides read TGCGCCAGCAGCTTTTTTCAGGAGGGCGAGCAGTACTTC. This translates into CASSFFQEGEQYF.

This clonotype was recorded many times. The CDR3 nucleotides read TGTGCCAGCAGCTTAGAGTGGGGAGACTACGAGCAGTACTTC. This gives the protein CASSLEWGDYEQYF. This chain uses TRBV7-2 with TRBJ2-7, with D perhaps matching TRBD2 (5 bases). Trimming removed 1 base from V and 3 bases from J, with 10 bases in between. There are 14 residues in the CDR3. Germline V CDR1 and CDR2: SGHTA, FQGNSA.

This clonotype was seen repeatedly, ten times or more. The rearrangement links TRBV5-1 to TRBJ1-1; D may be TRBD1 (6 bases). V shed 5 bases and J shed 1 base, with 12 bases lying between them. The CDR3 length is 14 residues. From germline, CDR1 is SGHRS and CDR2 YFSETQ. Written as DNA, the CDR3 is TGCGCCAGCAGAACTCAGGGGACGAACACTGAAGCTTTCTTT. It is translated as CASRTQGTNTEAFF. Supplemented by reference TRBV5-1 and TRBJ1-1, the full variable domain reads KAGVTQTPRYLIKTRGQQVTLSCSPISGHRSVSWYQQTPGQGLQFLFEYFSETQRNKGNFPGRFSGRQFSNSRSEMNVSTLELGDSALYLCASRTQGTNTEAFFGQGTRLTVV.

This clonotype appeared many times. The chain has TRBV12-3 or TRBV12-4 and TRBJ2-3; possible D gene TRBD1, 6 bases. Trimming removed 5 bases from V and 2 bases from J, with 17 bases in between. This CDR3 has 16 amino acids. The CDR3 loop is CASSPGGRRFTDTQYF. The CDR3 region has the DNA TGTGCCAGCAGTCCTGGGGGCAGGCGATTCACAGATACGCAGTATTTT.

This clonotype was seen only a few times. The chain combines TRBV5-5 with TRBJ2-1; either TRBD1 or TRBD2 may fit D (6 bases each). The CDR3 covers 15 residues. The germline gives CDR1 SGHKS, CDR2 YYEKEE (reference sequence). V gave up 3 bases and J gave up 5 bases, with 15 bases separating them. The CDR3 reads CASSSMTGANNEQFF. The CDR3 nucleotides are TGTGCCAGCAGCTCCATGACGGGGGCCAACAATGAGCAGTTCTTC.

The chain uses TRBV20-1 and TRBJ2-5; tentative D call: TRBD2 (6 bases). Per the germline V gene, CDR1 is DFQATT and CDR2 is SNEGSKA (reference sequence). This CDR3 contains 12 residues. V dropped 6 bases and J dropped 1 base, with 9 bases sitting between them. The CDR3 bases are TGCAGTGCCCCGGAGGGCCAAGAGACCCAGTACTTC. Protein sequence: CSAPEGQETQYF.

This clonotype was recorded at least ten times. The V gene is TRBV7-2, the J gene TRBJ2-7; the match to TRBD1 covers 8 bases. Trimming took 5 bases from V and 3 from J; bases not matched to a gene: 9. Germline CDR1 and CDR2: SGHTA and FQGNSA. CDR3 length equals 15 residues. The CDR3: CASSTRTGRGYEQYF. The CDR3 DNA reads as TGTGCCAGCAGCACGCGGACAGGGCGAGGCTACGAGCAGTACTTC.

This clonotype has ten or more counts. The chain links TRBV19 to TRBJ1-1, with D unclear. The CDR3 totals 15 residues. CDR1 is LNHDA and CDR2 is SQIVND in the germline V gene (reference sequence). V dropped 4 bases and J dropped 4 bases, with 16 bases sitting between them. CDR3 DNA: TGTGCCAGTAGTACGGACTCTCAAAGGCGCACTGAAGCTTTCTTT. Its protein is CASSTDSQRRTEAFF.

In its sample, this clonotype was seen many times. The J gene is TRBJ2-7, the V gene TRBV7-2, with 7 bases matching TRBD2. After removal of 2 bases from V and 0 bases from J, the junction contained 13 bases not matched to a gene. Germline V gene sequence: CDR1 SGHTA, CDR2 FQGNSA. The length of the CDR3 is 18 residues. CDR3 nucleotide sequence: TGTGCCAGCAGCTTACGGCCTAGCGGTAAAAGGTTCTCCTACGAGCAGTACTTC. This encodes CASSLRPSGKRFSYEQYF.

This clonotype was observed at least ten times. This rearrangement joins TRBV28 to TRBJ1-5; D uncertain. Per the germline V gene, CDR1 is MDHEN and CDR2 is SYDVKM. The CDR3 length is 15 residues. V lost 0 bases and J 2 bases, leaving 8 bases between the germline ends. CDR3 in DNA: TGTGCCAGCAGTTTATGGGGAAGTGGCAATCAGCCCCAGCATTTT. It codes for CASSLWGSGNQPQHF.

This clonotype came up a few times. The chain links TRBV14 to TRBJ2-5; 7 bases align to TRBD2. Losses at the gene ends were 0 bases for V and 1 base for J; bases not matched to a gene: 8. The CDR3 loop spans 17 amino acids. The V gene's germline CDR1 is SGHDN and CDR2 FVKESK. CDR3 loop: CASSQESGLAVQETQYF. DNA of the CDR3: TGTGCCAGCAGCCAAGAGAGTGGGCTAGCGGTCCAAGAGACCCAGTACTTC.

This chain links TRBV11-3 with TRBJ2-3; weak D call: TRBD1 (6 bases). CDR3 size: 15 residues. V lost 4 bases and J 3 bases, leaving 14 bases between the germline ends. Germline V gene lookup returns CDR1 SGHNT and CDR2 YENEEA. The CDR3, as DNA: TGTGCCAGCAGCTCGACCGGGACACCGACAGATACGCAGTATTTT. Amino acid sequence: CASSSTGTPTDTQYF.

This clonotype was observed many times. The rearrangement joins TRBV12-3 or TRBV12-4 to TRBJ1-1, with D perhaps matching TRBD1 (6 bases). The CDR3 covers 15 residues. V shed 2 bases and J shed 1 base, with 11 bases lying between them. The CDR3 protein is CASSLRGVGNTEAFF. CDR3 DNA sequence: TGTGCCAGCAGTTTAAGGGGGGTAGGGAACACTGAAGCTTTCTTT.

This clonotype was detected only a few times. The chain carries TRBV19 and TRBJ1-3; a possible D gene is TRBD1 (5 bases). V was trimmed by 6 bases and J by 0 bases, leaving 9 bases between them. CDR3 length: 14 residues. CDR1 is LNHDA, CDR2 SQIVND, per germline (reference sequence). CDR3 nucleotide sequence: TGTGCCAGTAGCGAGCAGGGCTCTGGAAACACCATATATTTT. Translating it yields CASSEQGSGNTIYF.

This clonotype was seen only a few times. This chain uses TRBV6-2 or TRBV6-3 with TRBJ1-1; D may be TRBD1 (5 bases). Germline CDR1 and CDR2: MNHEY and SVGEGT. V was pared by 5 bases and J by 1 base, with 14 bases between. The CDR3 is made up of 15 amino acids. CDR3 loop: CASSRPGTGNTEAFF. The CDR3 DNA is TGTGCCAGCAGTCGTCCCGGGACGGGGAACACTGAAGCTTTCTTT.

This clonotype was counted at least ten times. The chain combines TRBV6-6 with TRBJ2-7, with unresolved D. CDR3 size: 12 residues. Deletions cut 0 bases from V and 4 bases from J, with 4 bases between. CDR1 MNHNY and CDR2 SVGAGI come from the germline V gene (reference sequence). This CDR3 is CASSYSVYEQYF. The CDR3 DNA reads TGTGCCAGCAGTTACTCAGTTTACGAGCAGTACTTC.

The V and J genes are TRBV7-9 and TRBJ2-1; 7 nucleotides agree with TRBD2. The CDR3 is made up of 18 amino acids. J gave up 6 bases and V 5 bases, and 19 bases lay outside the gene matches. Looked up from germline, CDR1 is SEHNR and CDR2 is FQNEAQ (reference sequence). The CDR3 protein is CASSAWGGGEYGSNEQFF. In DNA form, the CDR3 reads TGTGCCAGCAGCGCCTGGGGCGGGGGAGAGTACGGGAGCAATGAGCAGTTCTTC.

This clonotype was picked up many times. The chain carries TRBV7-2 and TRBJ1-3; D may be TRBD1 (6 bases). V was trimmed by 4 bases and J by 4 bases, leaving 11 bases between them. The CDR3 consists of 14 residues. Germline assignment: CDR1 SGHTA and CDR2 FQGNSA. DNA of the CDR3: TGTGCCAGCAGCTCCCGGGACATAGGAAACACCATATATTTT. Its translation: CASSSRDIGNTIYF.

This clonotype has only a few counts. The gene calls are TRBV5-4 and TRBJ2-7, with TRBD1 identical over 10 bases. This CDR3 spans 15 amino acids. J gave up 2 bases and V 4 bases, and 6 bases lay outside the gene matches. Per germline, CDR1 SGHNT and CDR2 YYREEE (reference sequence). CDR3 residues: CASSRWDRGTYEQYF. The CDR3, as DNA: TGTGCCAGCAGCCGATGGGACAGGGGAACCTACGAGCAGTACTTC.

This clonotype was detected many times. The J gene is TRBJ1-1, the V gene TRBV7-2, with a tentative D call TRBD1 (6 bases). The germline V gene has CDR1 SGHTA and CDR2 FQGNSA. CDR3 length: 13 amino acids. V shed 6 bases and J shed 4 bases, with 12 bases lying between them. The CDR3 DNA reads TGTGCCAGCAGGGAAGGAGGGGGCACTGAAGCTTTCTTT. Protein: CASREGGGTEAFF.

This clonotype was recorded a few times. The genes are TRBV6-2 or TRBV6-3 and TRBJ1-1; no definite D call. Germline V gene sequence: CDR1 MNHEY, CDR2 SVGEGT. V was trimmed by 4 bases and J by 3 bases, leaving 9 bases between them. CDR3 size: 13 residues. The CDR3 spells CASSSVQYTEAFF. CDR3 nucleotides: TGTGCCAGCAGTTCCGTCCAGTACACTGAAGCTTTCTTT.

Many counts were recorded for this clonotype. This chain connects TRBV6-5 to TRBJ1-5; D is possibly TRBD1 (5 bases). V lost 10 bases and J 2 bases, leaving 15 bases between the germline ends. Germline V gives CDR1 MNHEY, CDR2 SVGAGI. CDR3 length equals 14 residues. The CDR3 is CATSTGLGNQPQHF. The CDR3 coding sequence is TGTGCCACTAGTACAGGCCTCGGCAATCAGCCCCAGCATTTT.

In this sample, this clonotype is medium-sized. CDR3 in DNA: TGTGCCAGCCTTACAGGGCCCTCTGGAAACACCATATATTTT. Encoded protein: CASLTGPSGNTIYF. This chain uses TRBV7-2 with TRBJ1-3, with D possibly matching TRBD1 (6 bases). Trimming removed 8 bases from V and 0 bases from J, with 11 bases in between. Germline loops: CDR1 SGHTA, CDR2 FQGNSA. This CDR3 spans 14 amino acids.

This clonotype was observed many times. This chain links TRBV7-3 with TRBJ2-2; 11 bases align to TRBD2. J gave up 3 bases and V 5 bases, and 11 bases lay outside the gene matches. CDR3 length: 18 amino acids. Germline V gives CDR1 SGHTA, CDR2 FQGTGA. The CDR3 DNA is TGTGCCAGCAGCGCCCAACTAGCGGGGGAGCCTTACACCGGGGAGCTGTTTTTT. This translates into CASSAQLAGEPYTGELFF.